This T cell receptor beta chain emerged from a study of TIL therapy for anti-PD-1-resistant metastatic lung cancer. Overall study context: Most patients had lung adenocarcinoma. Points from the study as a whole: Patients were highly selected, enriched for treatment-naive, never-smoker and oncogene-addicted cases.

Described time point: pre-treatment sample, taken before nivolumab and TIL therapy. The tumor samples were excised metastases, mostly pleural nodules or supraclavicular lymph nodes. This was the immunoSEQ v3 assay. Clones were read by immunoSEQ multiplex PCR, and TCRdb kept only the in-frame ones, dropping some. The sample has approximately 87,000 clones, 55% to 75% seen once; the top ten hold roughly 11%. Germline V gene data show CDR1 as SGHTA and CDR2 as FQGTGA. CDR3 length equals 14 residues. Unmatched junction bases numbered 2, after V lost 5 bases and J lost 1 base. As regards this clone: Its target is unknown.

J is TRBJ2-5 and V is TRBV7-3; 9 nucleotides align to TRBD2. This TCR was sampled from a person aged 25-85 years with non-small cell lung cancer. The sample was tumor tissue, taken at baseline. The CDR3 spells CASSRSGSQETQYF. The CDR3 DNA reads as TGTGCCAGCAGCCGTAGCGGGAGCCAAGAGACCCAGTACTTC.